These 13 T cell receptor beta chains were all obtained from the same sample, sequenced in a study of metastatic and nonmetastatic thyroid tumors. TCRdb ran MiXCR on the PCR reads. The profile shows tens of thousands of clones, more than 20% of them singletons. No treatment had been given to any patient before thyroid surgery. What was sequenced was tumor tissue. These TCRs come from a female donor with papillary thyroid cancer or a benign thyroid nodule (not recorded which). Some clones in this sample may be carry-over from other donors' samples.

The chain uses TRBV28 and TRBJ1-1, with D hard to call. The V gene lost 5 bases and the J gene lost 11 bases, with 18 bases spanning the gap. The germline gives CDR1 MDHEN, CDR2 SYDVKM. CDR3 length: 13 residues. The DNA for the CDR3 is TGTGCCAGCAGTATAATCATGGTGCTGGATGCTTTCTTT. It is translated as CASSIIMVLDAFF.

The rearrangement links TRBV7-2 to TRBJ2-5; 7 bases map to TRBD2. Germline values: CDR1 SGHTA, CDR2 FQGNSA. CDR3 length: 16 residues. The junction had 10 bases not matched to a gene; V was cut back by 1 base and J by 5 bases. The CDR3 loop reads CASSLVPEAGWETQYF. CDR3 DNA: TGTGCCAGCAGCTTAGTACCAGAAGCGGGATGGGAGACCCAGTACTTC.

This clone was recorded at least ten times. A single base separates this from a much larger clone, so it may be a read error. Other DNA sequences within the sample encode an identical CDR3. V usage is TRBV7-9 and J usage is TRBJ2-7; D uncertain. Trimming removed 4 bases from V and 7 bases from J, with 20 bases in between. Per germline, CDR1 SEHNR and CDR2 FQNEAQ (reference sequence). The CDR3 is made up of 15 amino acids. CDR3 sequence: CASSSGSTQEWEQYF. The CDR3 DNA reads as TGTGCCAGCAGCTCGGGTTCGACGCAGGAATGGGAGCAGTACTTC.

The table lists this clone with many counts. This chain uses TRBV20-1 with TRBJ2-7; TRBD2 matches 9 bases. The CDR3 is 16 residues long. Trimming cost V 5 bases and J 0 bases; bases outside gene matches: 11. Germline CDR1 is DFQATT and CDR2 is SNEGSKA (reference sequence). The CDR3 here is CSAPLSSGTRSYEQYF. The DNA for the CDR3 is TGCAGTGCTCCCCTATCTAGCGGGACTCGCTCCTACGAGCAGTACTTC.

This clone was counted a few times. The chain combines TRBV9 with TRBJ2-1; 8 nucleotides align to TRBD2. Trimming took 4 bases from V and 2 from J; bases not matched to a gene: 5. The CDR3 is 15 amino acids. CDR1 is SGDLS and CDR2 is YYNGEE in the germline V gene. The CDR3 reads CASSPTSGPYNEQFF. The CDR3 region has the DNA TGTGCCAGCAGCCCCACTAGCGGACCCTACAATGAGCAGTTCTTC.

This sequence joins TRBV6-2 or TRBV6-3 and TRBJ1-5; the match to TRBD1 covers 9 bases. Germline V gene data show CDR1 as MNHEY and CDR2 as SVGEGT. The CDR3 contains 19 residues. V gave up 2 bases and J gave up 15 bases; unmatched junction bases: 26. The CDR3 bases are TGTGCCAGCAGTTACCCGACAGGGGGGCCGGGGGGAGGCAATCAGCCCAGGCATTTT. This sequence encodes CASSYPTGGPGGGNQPRHF.

This clone is termed medium-sized (0.01 to 0.1%). V is TRBV6-2 or TRBV6-3 and J is TRBJ1-1, with D uncertain. Germline V gives CDR1 MNHEY, CDR2 SVGEGT. Trimming left V 6 bases short and J 4 bases short, with 15 bases between. The CDR3 covers 14 residues. CDR3 in DNA: TGTGCCAGCAGCCTCACTCTACAGTTCACTGAAGCTTTCTTT. This translates into CASSLTLQFTEAFF.

The CDR3 DNA is TGCGCCAGCAGCCAAGATTGGGGACAGTCCTACGAGCAGTACTTC. This codes for CASSQDWGQSYEQYF. The rearrangement uses TRBV4-3 and TRBJ2-7, with TRBD1 identical over 7 bases. There are 15 residues in the CDR3. CDR1 is LGHNA, CDR2 YSLEER, per germline. V lost 0 bases, J lost 1 base, and 3 bases stayed unmatched.

This clone has at least ten counts. This sequence joins TRBV5-1 and TRBJ1-3; no clear D gene. The CDR3 consists of 13 residues. CDR1 is SGHRS, CDR2 YFSETQ, per germline. The V and J ends lost 5 bases and 0 bases respectively, with 6 bases between them. DNA for the CDR3: TGCGCCAGCAGGAGTAGCTCTGGAAACACCATATATTTT. Its protein product is CASRSSSGNTIYF. The variable domain in full, with the rest retrieved from reference TRBV5-1 and TRBJ1-3, is KAGVTQTPRYLIKTRGQQVTLSCSPISGHRSVSWYQQTPGQGLQFLFEYFSETQRNKGNFPGRFSGRQFSNSRSEMNVSTLELGDSALYLCASRSSSGNTIYFGEGSWLTVV.

In its sample, this clone was seen a few times. The junction shows a germline mismatch at one end, possibly a read error. The rearrangement uses TRBV6-2 or TRBV6-3 and TRBJ1-1; D perhaps matches TRBD1 (6 bases). The CDR3 has 13 residues. The germline V gene encodes CDR1 MNHEY and CDR2 SVGEGT. The CDR3 coding sequence is TGTTCCAGCAGTACAGGGTCGGGGACTGAATCTTTCTTT. It specifies CSSSTGSGTESFF.

This rearrangement joins TRBV5-1 to TRBJ1-5, with TRBD1 as a possible D gene (5 bases). CDR3 length: 15 amino acids. CDR1 and CDR2 (germline): SGHRS, YFSETQ. The V end lost 4 bases, the J end lost 3 bases, and 14 bases lay between the germline ends. In nucleotides, the CDR3 is TGCGCCAGCAGCGAGGACACAGGATTCAATCAGCCCCAGCATTTT. Protein sequence: CASSEDTGFNQPQHF. The full variable domain, with the rest looked up from reference TRBV5-1 and TRBJ1-5, is KAGVTQTPRYLIKTRGQQVTLSCSPISGHRSVSWYQQTPGQGLQFLFEYFSETQRNKGNFPGRFSGRQFSNSRSEMNVSTLELGDSALYLCASSEDTGFNQPQHFGDGTRLSIL.

This chain joins TRBV9 and TRBJ2-2; D is possibly TRBD1 or TRBD2 (6 bases each). The CDR3 runs 17 residues. Trimming pared 4 bases from V and 0 bases from J, leaving 16 bases between. Germline assignment: CDR1 SGDLS and CDR2 YYNGEE. The CDR3 nucleotides read TGTGCCAGCAGCCCCGAGGGGGGATCCGCGAACACCGGGGAGCTGTTTTTT. It translates to CASSPEGGSANTGELFF.

This clone occurred many times. The V and J genes are TRBV7-9 and TRBJ2-4; 13 bases match TRBD2. The CDR3 sequence is 18 residues long. The J segment lost 6 bases and the V segment lost 1 base, leaving 9 bases of the junction unmatched. The germline V gene encodes CDR1 SEHNR and CDR2 FQNEAQ (reference sequence). The CDR3, as DNA: TGTGCCAGCAGCTTAGGGACTAGCGGGGGACCCTCCGGAAACATTCAGTACTTC. This gives the protein CASSLGTSGGPSGNIQYF.